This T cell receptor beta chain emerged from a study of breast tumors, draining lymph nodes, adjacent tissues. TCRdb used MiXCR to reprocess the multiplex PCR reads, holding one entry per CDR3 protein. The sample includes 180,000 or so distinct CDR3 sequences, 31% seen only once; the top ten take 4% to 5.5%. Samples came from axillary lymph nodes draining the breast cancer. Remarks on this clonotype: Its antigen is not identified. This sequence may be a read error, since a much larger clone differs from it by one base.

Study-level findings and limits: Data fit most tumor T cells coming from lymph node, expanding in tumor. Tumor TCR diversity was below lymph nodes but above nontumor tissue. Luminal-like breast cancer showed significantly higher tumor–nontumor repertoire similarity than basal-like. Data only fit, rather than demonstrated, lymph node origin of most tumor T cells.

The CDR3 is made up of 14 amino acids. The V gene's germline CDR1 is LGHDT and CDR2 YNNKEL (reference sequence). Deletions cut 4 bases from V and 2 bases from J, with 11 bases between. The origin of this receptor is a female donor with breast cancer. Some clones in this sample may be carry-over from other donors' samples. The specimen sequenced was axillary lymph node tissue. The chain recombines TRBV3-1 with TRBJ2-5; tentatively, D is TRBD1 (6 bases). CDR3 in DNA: TGTGCCAGCAGCCCAGACAGGAAGCAAGAGACCCAGTACTTC. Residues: CASSPDRKQETQYF.